The 17 T cell receptor beta chains presented below share a single source sample, sequenced in a study of T-cell memory formation after mild COVID-19. TCRdb called the 5' RACE reads again in MiXCR, with one record for every CDR3 protein. The sample gives 350,000 to 400,000 distinct CDR3 sequences, about 15% of which show up once; less than 25% is in the top ten. The source material was PBMCs or a T cell subset sorted from them (not recorded which). Receptors were obtained from a man younger than 35 who had mild COVID-19 (a few samples of this study predate the infection). Cell type and time point are not known.

This clonotype was found a few times. The gene calls are TRBV20-1 and TRBJ1-1; TRBD1 aligns across 7 bases. The V and J ends lost 6 bases and 0 bases, in that order; junction bases with no gene match: 4. CDR1 and CDR2 (germline): DFQATT, SNEGSKA (reference sequence). The CDR3 spans 13 residues. The CDR3 bases are TGCAGTGCCCGGGACAGCCTGAACACTGAAGCTTTCTTT. This encodes CSARDSLNTEAFF.

This clonotype was seen a handful of times. The rearrangement joins TRBV10-3 to TRBJ1-1, with TRBD1 as a possible D gene (6 bases). Trimming left V 10 bases short and J 2 bases short, with 17 bases between. CDR3 length: 14 residues. CDR1 is ENHRY and CDR2 is SYGVKD in the germline V gene. The CDR3 reads CASLGAYPNTEAFF. CDR3 sequence (DNA): TGTGCCAGCTTGGGGGCCTACCCCAACACTGAAGCTTTCTTT.

This clonotype has more than one count but fewer than ten. The rearrangement uses TRBV5-1 and TRBJ2-7, with D perhaps TRBD2 (5 bases). The V gene lost 3 bases and the J gene lost 6 bases, with 13 bases spanning the gap. CDR3 length: 13 residues. Germline-derived CDR1 and CDR2 are SGHRS and YFSETQ. The CDR3 sequence: CASSSNTGSEQYV. The CDR3 DNA sequence: TGCGCCAGCAGCTCGAATACGGGGAGCGAGCAGTACGTC.

This clonotype has a handful of counts. The rearrangement uses TRBV15 and TRBJ2-7; no clear D gene. The CDR3 is 13 amino acids. Germline V gene sequence: CDR1 LNHNV, CDR2 YYDKDF (reference sequence). V was trimmed by 0 bases and J by 6 bases, leaving 9 bases between them. CDR3 in amino acids: CATSRDSYSEQYV. Here the CDR3 DNA reads TGTGCCACCAGCAGAGATTCCTATTCCGAGCAGTACGTC.

This clonotype was seen a handful of times. The chain carries TRBV30 and TRBJ1-1; D remains unclear. Deletions cut 0 bases from V and 0 bases from J, with 5 bases between. The germline gives CDR1 GTSNPN, CDR2 SVGIG (reference sequence). CDR3 length equals 13 residues. CDR3 amino acids: CAWSVLLNTEAFF. CDR3 bases: TGTGCCTGGAGTGTACTCCTGAACACTGAAGCTTTCTTT. The variable domain in full, completed from reference TRBV30 and TRBJ1-1, reads SQTIHQWPATLVQPVGSPLSLECTVEGTSNPNLYWYRQAAGRGLQLLFYSVGIGQISSEVPQNLSASRPQDRQFILSSKKLLLSDSGFYLCAWSVLLNTEAFFGQGTRLTVV.

This clonotype was observed a few times. V usage is TRBV20-1 and J usage is TRBJ1-1, with no clear D. V shed 2 bases and J shed 3 bases, with 13 bases lying between them. This CDR3 is built from 14 residues. Per germline, CDR1 DFQATT and CDR2 SNEGSKA (reference sequence). Here the CDR3 DNA reads TGCAGTGCTAGATCAGGCAGGAGCTACACTGAAGCTTTCTTT. Protein: CSARSGRSYTEAFF.

This chain connects TRBV5-1 to TRBJ2-5, with 9 positions matching TRBD1. The germline gives CDR1 SGHRS, CDR2 YFSETQ. There are 15 residues in the CDR3. The V segment lost 3 bases and the J segment 5 bases; nucleotides outside the gene matches: 8. CDR3 region: CASSYGQGMRETQYF. In DNA form, the CDR3 reads TGCGCCAGCAGCTACGGACAGGGGATGCGGGAGACCCAGTACTTC. The variable domain in full, completed from reference TRBV5-1 and TRBJ2-5, reads KAGVTQTPRYLIKTRGQQVTLSCSPISGHRSVSWYQQTPGQGLQFLFEYFSETQRNKGNFPGRFSGRQFSNSRSEMNVSTLELGDSALYLCASSYGQGMRETQYFGPGTRLLVL.

This clonotype was counted ten times or more. The chain joins TRBV18 to TRBJ2-3; D may correspond to TRBD1 or TRBD2 (5 bases each). V gave up 2 bases and J gave up 5 bases, with 11 bases separating them. Germline V CDR1 and CDR2: KGHSH, LQKENI. The CDR3 runs 14 residues. The CDR3 DNA is TGTGCCAGCTCACCAGGGACGGGGAGAGATACGCAGTATTTT. Translated: CASSPGTGRDTQYF.

The chain couples TRBV15 to TRBJ2-1, with 7 nucleotides matching TRBD2. After removal of 0 bases from V and 4 bases from J, the junction contained 15 bases not matched to a gene. The CDR3 is made up of 19 amino acids. CDR1 and CDR2 from the germline V gene are LNHNV and YYDKDF (reference sequence). CDR3 residues: CATSRDLWSGLQGYNEQFF. The CDR3 DNA reads as TGTGCCACCAGCAGAGATCTGTGGTCGGGACTACAAGGTTACAATGAGCAGTTCTTC.

Ten or more counts support this clonotype. The chain carries TRBV20-1 and TRBJ2-3; 16 bases agree with TRBD2. Germline lookup yields CDR1 DFQATT and CDR2 SNEGSKA (reference sequence). With V trimmed by 5 bases and J by 3 bases, 2 bases remained unmatched. The CDR3 runs to 15 residues. CDR3 coding DNA: TGCAGTGCTGGGACTAGCGGGGGGGCGACAGATACGCAGTATTTT. Protein sequence: CSAGTSGGATDTQYF.

The chain employs TRBV6-5 and TRBJ1-6; D unresolved. The CDR3 has 13 amino acids. V lost 0 bases, J lost 10 bases, and 7 bases lay in between. Germline V gene data show CDR1 as MNHEY and CDR2 as SVGAGI. This chain's CDR3 is CASSYSLGSPLHF. The CDR3 coding sequence is TGTGCCAGCAGTTACTCTTTGGGATCACCCCTCCACTTT.

This clonotype was counted only a few times. The chain uses TRBV19 and TRBJ2-7; possible D gene TRBD1, 6 bases. The CDR3 runs 15 residues. Germline CDR1 LNHDA, CDR2 SQIVND (reference sequence). V was pared by 6 bases and J by 2 bases, with 17 bases between. CDR3 protein: CASRTDSQLTYEQYF. As DNA, the CDR3 is TGTGCCAGTAGAACGGACAGCCAACTTACCTACGAGCAGTACTTC.

This chain connects TRBV7-3 to TRBJ2-3; either TRBD1 or TRBD2 may supply D (5 bases each). V lost 5 bases, J lost 6 bases, and 15 bases lay in between. Germline CDR1 and CDR2: SGHTA and FQGTGA. The CDR3 totals 14 residues. CDR3 nucleotide sequence: TGTGCCAGCAGCCCCGGGACCTCCAGGGATACGCAGTATTTT. Translated: CASSPGTSRDTQYF.

This clonotype showed up many times. This sequence joins TRBV3-1 and TRBJ2-7, with 9 bases that match TRBD2. This CDR3 has 15 residues. Germline CDR1 is LGHDT and CDR2 is YNNKEL (reference sequence). With 4 bases clipped from V and 5 bases from J, the junction kept 9 bases outside the gene matches. The CDR3 region has the DNA TGTGCCAGCAGCCTTTTGGCGGGGGGGGGCCACGAGCAGTACTTC. Amino acids: CASSLLAGGGHEQYF.

In its sample, this clonotype was seen many times. The chain uses TRBV6-6 and TRBJ2-4; unclear D gene. The CDR3 covers 13 residues. Trimming took 3 bases from V and 6 from J, leaving 9 bases between them. Per the germline V gene, CDR1 is MNHNY and CDR2 is SVGAGI (reference sequence). The CDR3 nucleotides are TGTGCCAGCAGTTATGGCATTTTAAACATTCAGTACTTC. Translation: CASSYGILNIQYF.

This chain connects TRBV5-1 to TRBJ1-5; no firm D call. Trimming removed 1 base at V and 7 bases at J, with 6 bases between. The CDR3 is made up of 12 amino acids. CDR1 and CDR2 from the germline V gene are SGHRS and YFSETQ. CDR3 residues: CASSLRYQPQHF. The CDR3 DNA is TGCGCCAGCAGCTTGCGATACCAGCCCCAGCATTTT.

V gene TRBV5-1 combines with J gene TRBJ2-3; D not certain. The V gene lost 0 bases and the J gene lost 0 bases, with 5 bases spanning the gap. This CDR3 spans 14 amino acids. Looked up from germline, CDR1 is SGHRS and CDR2 is YFSETQ. The DNA for the CDR3 is TGCGCCAGCAGCTTGGAACACAGCACAGATACGCAGTATTTT. Its protein is CASSLEHSTDTQYF.